Sequencing of this TCR beta chain was carried out in a study of blood T cell repertoires in COVID-19. Germline V CDR1 and CDR2: SQVTM, ANQGSEA. V lost 3 bases to trimming and J lost 0 bases, with 8 bases between them. The CDR3 spans 13 residues. Sequenced by immunoSEQ multiplex PCR; TCRdb stores in-frame clones only, minus some. The table lists over 350,000 clones, approximately 87% of them singletons. The sample consisted of PBMCs or T cells enriched from blood (not recorded which). The source of this sequence is a woman between 50 and 59 years old who had recovered from COVID-19. The gene calls are TRBV29-1 and TRBJ1-1; the D gene is possibly TRBD1 (6 bases). CDR3 coding DNA: TGCAGCGTTGAGGGGGCCCTGAACACTGAAGCTTTCTTT. Amino acid sequence: CSVEGALNTEAFF.